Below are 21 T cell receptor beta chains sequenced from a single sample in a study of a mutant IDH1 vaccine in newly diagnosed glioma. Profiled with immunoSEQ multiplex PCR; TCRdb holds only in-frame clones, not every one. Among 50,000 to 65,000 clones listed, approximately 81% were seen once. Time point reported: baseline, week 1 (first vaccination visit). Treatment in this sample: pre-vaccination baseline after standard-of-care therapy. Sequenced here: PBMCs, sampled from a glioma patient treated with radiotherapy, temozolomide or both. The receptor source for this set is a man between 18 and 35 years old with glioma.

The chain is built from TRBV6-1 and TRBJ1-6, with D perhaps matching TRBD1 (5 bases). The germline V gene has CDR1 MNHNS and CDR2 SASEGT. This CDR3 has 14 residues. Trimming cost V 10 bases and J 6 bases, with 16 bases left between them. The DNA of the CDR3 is TGTGCCACCCCGGGCGGGGCAGTTAATTCACCCCTCCACTTT. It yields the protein CATPGGAVNSPLHF.

In DNA, the CDR3 is TGTGCCAGCAGCTTAGAATACGCCAGGCGGAACACTGAAGCTTTCTTT. Its protein is CASSLEYARRNTEAFF. The V and J genes are TRBV7-2 and TRBJ1-1; the D is unclear. V gave up 1 base and J gave up 1 base, with 13 bases separating them. Germline V lookup: CDR1 SGHTA, CDR2 FQGNSA. This CDR3 region has 16 residues.

CDR3 DNA: TGTGCCATCAGGGGGGGGCAGGGGCGTGAAGCTTTCTTT. Encoded protein: CAIRGGQGREAFF. The V and J genes are TRBV10-3 and TRBJ1-1; perhaps TRBD1 as D (6 bases). V was clipped by 6 bases and J by 7 bases, with 15 bases between them. The CDR3 is 13 amino acids. CDR1 and CDR2 from the germline V gene are ENHRY and SYGVKD.

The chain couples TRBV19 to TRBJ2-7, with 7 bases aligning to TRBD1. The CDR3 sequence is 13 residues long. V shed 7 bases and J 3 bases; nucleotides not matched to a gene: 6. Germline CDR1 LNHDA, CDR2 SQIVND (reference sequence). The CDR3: CASNKGQNYEQYF. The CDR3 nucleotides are TGTGCCAGTAACAAGGGACAGAACTACGAGCAGTACTTC.

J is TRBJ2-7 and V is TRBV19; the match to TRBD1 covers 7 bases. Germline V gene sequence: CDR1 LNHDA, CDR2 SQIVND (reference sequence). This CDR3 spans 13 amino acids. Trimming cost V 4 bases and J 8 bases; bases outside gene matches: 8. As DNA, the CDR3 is TGTGCCAGTAGTACGGGAACAGGGGTGCAGCAGTACTTC. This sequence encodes CASSTGTGVQQYF.

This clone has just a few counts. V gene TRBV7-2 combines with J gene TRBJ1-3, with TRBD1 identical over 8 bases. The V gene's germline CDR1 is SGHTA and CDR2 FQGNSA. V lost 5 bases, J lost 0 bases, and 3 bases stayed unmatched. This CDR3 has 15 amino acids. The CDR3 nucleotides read TGTGCCAGCAGCCCAGACAGGGGCTCTGGAAACACCATATATTTT. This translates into CASSPDRGSGNTIYF.

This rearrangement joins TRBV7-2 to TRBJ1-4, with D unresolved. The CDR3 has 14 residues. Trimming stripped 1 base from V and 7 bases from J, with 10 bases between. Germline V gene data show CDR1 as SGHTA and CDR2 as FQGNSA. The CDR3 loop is CASSLVSVGEKLFF. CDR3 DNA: TGTGCCAGCAGCTTAGTTTCGGTTGGTGAAAAACTGTTTTTT.

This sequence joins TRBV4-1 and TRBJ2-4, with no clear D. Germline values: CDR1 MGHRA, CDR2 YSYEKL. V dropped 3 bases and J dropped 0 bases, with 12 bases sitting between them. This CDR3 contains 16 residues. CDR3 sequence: CASSHPSVEAKNIQYF. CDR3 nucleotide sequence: TGCGCCAGCAGCCATCCTTCCGTGGAAGCCAAAAACATTCAGTACTTC.

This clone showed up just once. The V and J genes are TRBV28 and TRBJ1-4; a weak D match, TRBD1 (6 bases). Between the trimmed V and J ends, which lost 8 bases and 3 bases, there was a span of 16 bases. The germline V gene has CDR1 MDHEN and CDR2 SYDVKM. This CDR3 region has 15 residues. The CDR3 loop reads CASLKWGAANEKLFF. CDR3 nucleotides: TGTGCCAGCCTAAAGTGGGGGGCTGCTAATGAAAAACTGTTTTTT.

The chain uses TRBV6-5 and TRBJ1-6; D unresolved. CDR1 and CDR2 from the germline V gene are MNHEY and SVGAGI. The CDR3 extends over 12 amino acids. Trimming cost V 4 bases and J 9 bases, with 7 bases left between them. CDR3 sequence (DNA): TGTGCCAGCAGTTCCCTCGGTTCACCCCTCCACTTT. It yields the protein CASSSLGSPLHF.

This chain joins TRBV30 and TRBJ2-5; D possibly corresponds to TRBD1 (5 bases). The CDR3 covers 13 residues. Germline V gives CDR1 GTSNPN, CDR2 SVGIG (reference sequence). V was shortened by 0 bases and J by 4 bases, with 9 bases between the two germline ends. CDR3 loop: CAWSVTDRETQYF. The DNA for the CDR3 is TGTGCCTGGAGTGTAACCGACAGAGAGACCCAGTACTTC.

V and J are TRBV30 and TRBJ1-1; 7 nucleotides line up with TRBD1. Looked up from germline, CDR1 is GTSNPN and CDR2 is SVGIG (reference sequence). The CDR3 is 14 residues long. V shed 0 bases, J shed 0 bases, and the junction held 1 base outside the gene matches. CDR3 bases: TGTGCCTGGAGTGTTCAGGGGGTGAACACTGAAGCTTTCTTT. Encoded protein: CAWSVQGVNTEAFF.

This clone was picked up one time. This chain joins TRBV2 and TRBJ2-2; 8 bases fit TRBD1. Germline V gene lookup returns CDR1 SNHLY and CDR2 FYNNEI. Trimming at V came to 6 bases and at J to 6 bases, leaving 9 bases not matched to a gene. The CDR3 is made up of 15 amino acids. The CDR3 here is CASRQQGGIAGELFF. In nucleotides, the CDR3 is TGTGCCAGCAGGCAACAGGGGGGTATTGCCGGGGAGCTGTTTTTT.

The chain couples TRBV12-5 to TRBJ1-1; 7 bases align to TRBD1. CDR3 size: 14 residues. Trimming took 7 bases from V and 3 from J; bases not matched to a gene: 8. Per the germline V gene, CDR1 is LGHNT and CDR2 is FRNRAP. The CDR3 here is CASVTGEWDTEAFF. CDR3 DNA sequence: TGTGCTAGTGTCACAGGGGAGTGGGACACTGAAGCTTTCTTT.

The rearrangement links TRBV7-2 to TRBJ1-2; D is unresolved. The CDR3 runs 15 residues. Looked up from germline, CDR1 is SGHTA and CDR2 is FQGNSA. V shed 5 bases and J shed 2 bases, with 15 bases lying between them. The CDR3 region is CASSAAFGPNYGYTF. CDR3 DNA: TGTGCCAGCAGCGCCGCCTTTGGACCAAACTATGGCTACACCTTC.

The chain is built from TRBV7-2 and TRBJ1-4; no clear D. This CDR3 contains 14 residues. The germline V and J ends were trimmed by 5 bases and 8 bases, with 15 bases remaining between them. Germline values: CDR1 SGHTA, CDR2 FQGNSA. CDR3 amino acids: CASSPARAGEKLFF. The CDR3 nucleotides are TGTGCCAGCAGCCCCGCGAGGGCGGGCGAAAAACTGTTTTTT.

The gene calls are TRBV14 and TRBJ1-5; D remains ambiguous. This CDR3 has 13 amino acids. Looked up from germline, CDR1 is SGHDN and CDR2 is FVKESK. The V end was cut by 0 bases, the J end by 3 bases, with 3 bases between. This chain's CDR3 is CASSQDYNQPQHF. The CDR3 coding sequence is TGTGCCAGCAGCCAAGATTACAATCAGCCCCAGCATTTT.

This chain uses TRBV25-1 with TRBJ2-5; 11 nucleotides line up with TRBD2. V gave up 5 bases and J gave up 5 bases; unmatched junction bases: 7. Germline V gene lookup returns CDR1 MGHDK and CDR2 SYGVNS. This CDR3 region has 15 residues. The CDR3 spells CASSIGLAGWETQYF. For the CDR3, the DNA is TGTGCCAGCAGTATCGGACTAGCGGGTTGGGAGACCCAGTACTTC.

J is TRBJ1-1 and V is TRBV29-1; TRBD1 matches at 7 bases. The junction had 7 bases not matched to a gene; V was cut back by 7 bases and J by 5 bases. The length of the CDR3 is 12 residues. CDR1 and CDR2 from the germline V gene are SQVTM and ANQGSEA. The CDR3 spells CSAQTGRTEAFF. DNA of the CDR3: TGCAGCGCGCAGACAGGGAGAACTGAAGCTTTCTTT.

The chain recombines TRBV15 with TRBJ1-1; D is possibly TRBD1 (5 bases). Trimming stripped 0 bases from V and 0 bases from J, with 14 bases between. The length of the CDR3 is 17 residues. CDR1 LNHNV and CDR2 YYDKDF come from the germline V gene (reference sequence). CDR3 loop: CATSRDKGRALNTEAFF. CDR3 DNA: TGTGCCACCAGCAGAGATAAGGGGCGAGCCCTGAACACTGAAGCTTTCTTT.

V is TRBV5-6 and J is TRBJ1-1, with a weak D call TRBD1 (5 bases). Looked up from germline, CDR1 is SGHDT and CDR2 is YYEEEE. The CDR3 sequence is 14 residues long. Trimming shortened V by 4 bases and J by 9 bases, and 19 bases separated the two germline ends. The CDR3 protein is CASSLAGREGKAFF. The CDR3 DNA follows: TGTGCCAGCAGCCTGGCGGGCAGGGAGGGAAAAGCTTTCTTT.